This T cell receptor beta chain stems from a study of Ad26.COV2.S vaccination and SARS-CoV-2 variants (dated by TCRdb to the early 2020s). Turning to the overall study: Vaccine-arm donors were drawn from COV1001, a multicentre, randomized, double-blind, placebo-controlled phase I-IIa trial of Ad26.COV2.S in healthy adults. Ad26.COV2.S was administered intramuscularly at a dose of 5x10^10 or 1x10^11 viral particles, either as one shot or as two shots given 56 days apart. The specificity and breadth of SARS-CoV-2-reactive T cell receptors after Ad26.COV2.S vaccination were assessed by TCRbeta repertoire sequencing. The TCR-sequenced set comprised around 30 samples: about 19 Ad26.COV2.S vaccine recipients, 5 placebo recipients and 8 SARS-CoV-2 convalescent individuals. Trial participants were randomized into five groups of five: low-dose or high-dose Ad26.COV2.S given once or twice, or placebo on both occasions. Blinding of investigators to trial group allocation was maintained during experiments and outcome assessment. Broader findings and caveats from the paper: The study lacked the statistical power to compare responses across vaccine doses or regimens. Higher spike-specific TCR breadth was observed in Ad26.COV2.S recipients than in placebo recipients (P = 0.0014). Non-spike TCR breadth was comparable between vaccine and placebo recipients, consistent with the vaccine containing only spike. Substantial breadth of spike-specific CD8+ and CD4+ T cell responses was reported after vaccination. According to the authors, total T cell responses may have been underestimated by the TCR breadth and depth analyses.

The immunoSEQ Assay was the method used to sequence TCRbeta CDR3 regions. After extraction, genomic DNA underwent amplification by bias-controlled multiplex PCR, followed by high-throughput sequencing. The source study handled its data this way. To quantify the absolute abundance of each unique TCRbeta CDR3 region, sequences were collapsed and filtered. T cell fraction was estimated by normalizing TCRbeta template counts to usable DNA, with usable DNA measured through amplification of reference genes found in all nucleated cells. Repertoire TCRs were annotated as SARS-CoV-2-specific when V gene, CDR3 amino acid sequence and J gene were exactly matched to a known reactive TCR set. The reference SARS-CoV-2 TCR set was derived from MIRA and filtered for enrichment in COVID-19-positive ImmuneCODE repertoires, a step that removed public or cross-reactive TCRs. Drawing on the MIRA antigens, annotated TCRs were analysed further at the level of specific ORF or position within ORF. Breadth was defined as the number of annotated unique rearrangements divided by the total number of unique productive rearrangements, and depth was defined as the summed frequency of the annotated unique rearrangements. Two-sided Wilcoxon rank-sum tests were applied when comparing TCR breadth between groups. The immuneACCESS repertoire file appears here via TCRdb, limited to in-frame rearrangements. These files lack a portion of the clones; in checked studies, under half of the deficit traces to unresolved V genes, and the cause of the others is not known. V and J calls and clone size are copied from that table; D and trimming were computed from the DNA. This sample holds around 240,000 clones; 88% were observed only once. The ten largest clones add up to roughly a tenth of the sample.

With regard to this clone: Its antigen is unknown. Base qualities are missing; no much larger clone stands one base away.

The treatment or condition label of this sample denotes: 19 received Ad26.COV2.S at low or high dose, single or two shots; 5 received placebo; per-sample allocation not given. Repertoires of vaccine and placebo recipients were sequenced from samples taken on day 63 after the first injection. Between 29 July and 7 August 2020, Cohort 1b enrolled some 25 adults aged 18-55 years at one site in Boston, USA. Ad26.COV2.S consisted of a replication-incompetent adenovirus type 26 vector by which a prefusion-stabilized SARS-CoV-2 spike protein from the original Wuhan strain was expressed. From the cysteine through the phenylalanine, the CDR3 covers 19 amino acids. Only the CDR3 part of the read is kept: 57 bases, read in frame from the first base. Trimming leaves V shorter by 4 bases and J shorter by 4 bases, with the junction holding 21 bases beyond the gene matches. CDR1 and CDR2 (SGHVS, FQNEAQ) derive from the germline V gene.

The chain links TRBV7-8 with TRBJ2-5; 7 of the junction bases match TRBD1. This material consisted of peripheral blood, taken in a trial of Ad26.COV2.S vaccine versus placebo. This TCR was sampled from a person aged 18-65 years who received the Ad26.COV2.S COVID-19 vaccine or a placebo. The nucleotides are TGTGCCAGCAGCTCCTGGTACAGGGGTTCAGTCACCCAGGGAGAGACCCAGTACTTC. This sequence encodes CASSSWYRGSVTQGETQYF.